This T cell receptor (beta chain) stems from a study of cytomegalovirus exposure and HLA in healthy donors. The CDR3 sequence is 14 residues long. Deletions cut 5 bases from V and 4 bases from J, with 15 bases between. Germline CDR1 and CDR2: SGHAT and FQDESV (reference sequence). Primers: 60 Vbeta forward and 13 Jbeta reverse. The protocol was immunoSEQ multiplex PCR, while the TCRdb copy is restricted to in-frame clones and leaves out a portion. The data show 110,000 or so clones, with 60% to 80% seen just once and about 8.3% held by the top ten. Findings and caveats of the study: Per a later analysis, HLA-associated TCR beta chains showed more clonal expansion than other, equally common TCR beta chains.

This clone was seen more than once but under ten times. Its antigen is unknown. Sample: PBMCs. The receptor was derived from a man younger than 35 in good health and CMV-seropositive. V is TRBV11-1 and J is TRBJ2-7; TRBD2 might be the D (6 bases). The CDR3 DNA reads as TGTGCCAGCAGCCCTCGGGACTTTTTTTACGAGCAGTACGTC. Translated, it gives CASSPRDFFYEQYV.